A single sample is the source of the 8 T cell receptor beta chains below, sequenced in a study of control samples from healthy donors and cancer patients. This table comes from immunoSEQ multiplex PCR, and its TCRdb copy is limited to in-frame clones, with some not included. The sample consists of about 110,000 clones, about 83% of them appearing once. The sample was blood. The origin of the receptors is a woman between 50 and 59 years old in good health.

The V and J genes are TRBV7-9 and TRBJ1-5, with 7 bases that match TRBD1. V was pared by 8 bases and J by 2 bases, with 15 bases of the junction left unmatched. Germline loops: CDR1 SEHNR, CDR2 FQNEAQ (reference sequence). The length of the CDR3 is 17 residues. The CDR3 reads CASVPPGKGACNQPQHF. CDR3 in DNA: TGTGCCAGCGTCCCCCCCGGGAAGGGGGCGTGCAATCAGCCCCAGCATTTT.

The V and J genes are TRBV29-1 and TRBJ2-5, with D uncertain. The germline V gene encodes CDR1 SQVTM and CDR2 ANQGSEA. This CDR3 is 15 amino acids long. V lost 4 bases, J lost 0 bases, and 15 bases lay in between. DNA for the CDR3: TGCAGCGTTGCACCCCCCCAGGCTAACCAAGAGACCCAGTACTTC. Protein sequence: CSVAPPQANQETQYF.

The rearrangement joins TRBV29-1 to TRBJ2-2, with 11 bases fitting TRBD1. The CDR3 extends over 16 amino acids. Unmatched junction bases numbered 6, after V lost 2 bases and J lost 4 bases. Germline V CDR1 and CDR2: SQVTM, ANQGSEA. The chain's CDR3 is CSVELRDRGVTGELFF. CDR3 bases: TGCAGCGTTGAACTTCGGGACAGGGGGGTCACCGGGGAGCTGTTTTTT.

The chain has TRBV7-8 and TRBJ2-2; 7 nucleotides align to TRBD2. The CDR3 is made up of 15 amino acids. Unmatched junction bases numbered 11, after V lost 6 bases and J lost 7 bases. The germline gives CDR1 SGHVS, CDR2 FQNEAQ. CDR3 sequence (DNA): TGTGCCAGCAGACTAGCGCCCGGCAGGAGCGGGGAGCTGTTTTTT. Translating gives CASRLAPGRSGELFF.

The rearrangement links TRBV28 to TRBJ1-4, with D unresolved. Trimming cost V 8 bases and J 8 bases, with 21 bases left between them. In germline, CDR1 is MDHEN, CDR2 SYDVKM. The CDR3 runs 15 residues. CDR3 nucleotide sequence: TGTGCCAGCGGAGCACCGCGGGAGTCTGGGGAAAAACTGTTTTTT. Translation gives CASGAPRESGEKLFF.

CDR3 nucleotide sequence: TGTGCCAGCAGCTCTAGGGAGTTCGGGAACGAAGCTTTCTTT. It yields the protein CASSSREFGNEAFF. This chain uses TRBV9 with TRBJ1-1; D unclear. The CDR3 consists of 14 residues. Germline CDR1 reads SGDLS; CDR2 reads YYNGEE. With 4 bases removed from V and 8 bases from J, the gap between germline ends came to 18 bases. Full variable domain (outside the CDR3, taken from reference TRBV9 and TRBJ1-1): DSGVTQTPKHLITATGQRVTLRCSPRSGDLSVYWYQQSLDQGLQFLIQYYNGEERAKGNILERFSAQQFPDLHSELNLSSLELGDSALYFCASSSREFGNEAFFGQGTRLTVV.

The chain carries TRBV5-6 and TRBJ1-5, with D unresolved. V shed 2 bases and J shed 0 bases, with 6 bases lying between them. The CDR3 has 14 residues. From germline, CDR1 is SGHDT and CDR2 YYEEEE. DNA of the CDR3: TGTGCCAGCAGCTTTTCAGATAGCAATCAGCCCCAGCATTTT. Residues: CASSFSDSNQPQHF.

The chain has TRBV3-1 (or the pseudogene TRBV3-2) and TRBJ2-7, with 8 bases that match TRBD1. V gave up 3 bases and J gave up 6 bases; unmatched junction bases: 4. The length of the CDR3 is 13 residues. Germline CDR1 and CDR2: LGHDT and YNNKEL (reference sequence). As DNA, the CDR3 is TGTGCCAGCAGCCAGCCAGGGGGCGGCGAGCAGTACTTC. This gives the protein CASSQPGGGEQYF.